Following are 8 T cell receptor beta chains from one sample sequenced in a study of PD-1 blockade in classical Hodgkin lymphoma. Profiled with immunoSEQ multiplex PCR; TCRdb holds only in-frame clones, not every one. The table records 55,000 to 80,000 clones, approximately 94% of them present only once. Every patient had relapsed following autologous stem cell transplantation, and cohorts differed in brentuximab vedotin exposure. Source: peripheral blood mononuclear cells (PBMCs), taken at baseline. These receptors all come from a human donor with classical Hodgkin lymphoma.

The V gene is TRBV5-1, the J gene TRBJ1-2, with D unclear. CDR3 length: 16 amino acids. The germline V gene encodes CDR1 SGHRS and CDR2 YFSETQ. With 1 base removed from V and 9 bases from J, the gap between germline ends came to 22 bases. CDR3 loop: CASSLRRESESRSYTF. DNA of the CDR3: TGCGCCAGCAGCTTGAGGAGGGAATCGGAGAGTCGGAGCTACACCTTC.

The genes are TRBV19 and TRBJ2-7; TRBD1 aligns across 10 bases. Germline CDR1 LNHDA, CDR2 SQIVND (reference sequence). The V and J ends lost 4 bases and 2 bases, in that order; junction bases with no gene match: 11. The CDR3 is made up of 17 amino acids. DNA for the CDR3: TGTGCCAGTAGTACCGACAGGGGGCACGTCCCTACCTACGAGCAGTACTTC. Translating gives CASSTDRGHVPTYEQYF.

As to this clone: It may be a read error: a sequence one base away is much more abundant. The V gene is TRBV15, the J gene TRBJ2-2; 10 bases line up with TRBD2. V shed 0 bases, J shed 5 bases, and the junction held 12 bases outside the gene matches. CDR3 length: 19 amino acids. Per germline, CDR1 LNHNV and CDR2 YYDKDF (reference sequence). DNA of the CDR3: TGTGCCACCAGCAGAGATGCGACTAGCGGGTCTACCCGGACCGGGGAGCTGTTTTTT. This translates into CATSRDATSGSTRTGELFF.

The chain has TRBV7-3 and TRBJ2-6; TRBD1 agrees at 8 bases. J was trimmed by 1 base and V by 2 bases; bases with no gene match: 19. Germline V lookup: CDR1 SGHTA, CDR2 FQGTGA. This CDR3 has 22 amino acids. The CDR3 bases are TGTGCCAGCAGCTTAGTGGGGCCAGGGGGCTCCTTTTTTCGTTCTGGGGCCAACGTCCTGACTTTC. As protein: CASSLVGPGGSFFRSGANVLTF.

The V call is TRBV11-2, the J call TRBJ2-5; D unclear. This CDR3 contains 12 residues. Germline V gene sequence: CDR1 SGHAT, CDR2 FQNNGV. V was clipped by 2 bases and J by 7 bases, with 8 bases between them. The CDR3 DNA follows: TGTGCCAGCAGCTTATCTCTCGGGACCCAGTACTTC. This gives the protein CASSLSLGTQYF.

CDR3 DNA sequence: TGTGCCAGCAGCGTAGGCGACAGGGTGAACGGGGAGCTGTTTTTT. It translates to CASSVGDRVNGELFF. The chain is built from TRBV9 and TRBJ2-2; 7 bases line up with TRBD1. Germline loops: CDR1 SGDLS, CDR2 YYNGEE. There are 15 residues in the CDR3. Trimming took 0 bases from V and 7 from J; bases not matched to a gene: 6.

CDR3 amino acids: CASSSDGNQPQHF. CDR3 in DNA: TGTGCCAGCAGCTCGGACGGGAATCAGCCCCAGCATTTT. The rearrangement joins TRBV5-8 to TRBJ1-5; D not certain. The germline V and J ends were trimmed by 3 bases and 4 bases, with 8 bases remaining between them. Germline V gene lookup returns CDR1 SGHTS and CDR2 YDEGEE. The length of the CDR3 is 13 residues.

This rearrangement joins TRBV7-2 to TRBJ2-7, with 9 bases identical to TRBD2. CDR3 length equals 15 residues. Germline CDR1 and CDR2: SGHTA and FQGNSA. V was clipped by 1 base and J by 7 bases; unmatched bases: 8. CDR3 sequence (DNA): TGTGCCAGCAGCTTAGTACCTAGCGGGATTTTAGAGCAGTACTTC. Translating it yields CASSLVPSGILEQYF. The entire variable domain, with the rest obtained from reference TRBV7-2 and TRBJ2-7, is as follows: GAGVSQSPSNKVTEKGKDVELRCDPISGHTALYWYRQSLGQGLEFLIYFQGNSAPDKSGLPSDRFSAERTGGSVSTLTIQRTQQEDSAVYLCASSLVPSGILEQYFGPGTRLTVT.